This is a list of T cell receptor beta chains from one sample in a study of OX40 agonist ivuxolimab in advanced cancers. TCRdb keeps only in-frame clones here, not all; method: immunoSEQ multiplex PCR. Of tens of thousands of clones listed, around nine tenths were seen once; the top ten hold approximately 1.4%. This material consisted of CD4+ or CD8+ T cells sorted from blood, taken in a trial of the OX40 agonist ivuxolimab. The source of these receptors is an adult with an advanced solid tumor such as melanoma, head and neck, liver or kidney cancer. Each CDR3 is given without its conserved first and last residue. A D gene is named only where the DNA matches it firmly. The size entry is marked missing in some rows and otherwise reads once, few, many or a size class.

abundance,j_gene,v_gene,d_gene,CDR3aa
few,TRBJ1-2,TRBV9,TRBD1,ASSSGGYGYT
once,TRBJ2-2,TRBV9,-,ASSERGGQAGELF
-,TRBJ2-7,TRBV20-1,TRBD2,SVPREEQY
-,TRBJ2-2,TRBV10-1,-,ASIPEGDRLDGELF
-,TRBJ2-1,TRBV12-5,-,ASGLISFSYNEQF
-,TRBJ2-5,TRBV18,-,ASSQGTSPQETQY
-,TRBJ1-3,TRBV7-6,-,ASSLTSSGNTIY
-,TRBJ2-5,TRBV7-3,-,ASSLEAGQETQY
-,TRBJ2-3,TRBV30,TRBD1,AWGQGSPFSTDTQY
-,TRBJ2-7,TRBV21-1,-,ASRVDTRPYEQY
-,TRBJ2-3,TRBV7-9,-,ASSEGDYTDTQY
-,TRBJ2-7,TRBV29-1,TRBD2,SVEDPSGVYEQY
-,TRBJ2-7,TRBV18,-,ASSPEGDSEQY
once,TRBJ1-6,TRBV15,TRBD1,ATSIRTGGNSPLH
-,TRBJ1-5,TRBV6-5,-,ASSYGGGAQPQH
-,TRBJ1-1,TRBV7-2,TRBD1,ASSLAKDRGDKNTEAF
-,TRBJ2-7,TRBV14,TRBD2,ASSATSGTYEQY
-,TRBJ2-5,TRBV19,TRBD2,ASSISGIQETQY
-,TRBJ2-3,TRBV5-5,TRBD2,ASSLLAGSTDTQY
few,TRBJ1-5,TRBV18,-,ASSLPNQPQH
-,TRBJ2-1,TRBV13,-,ASSPRPPSDTYNEQF
few,TRBJ2-5,TRBV6-5,-,ASKSRLLDQETQY
-,TRBJ2-7,TRBV6-4,-,ANFGRMSDEQY
-,TRBJ2-1,TRBV13,TRBD2,ASSSRRGLAGGYYNEQF
-,TRBJ2-7,TRBV6-1,TRBD1,ASSGRDRATYEQY
few,TRBJ1-3,TRBV7-5,-,ARSPAGLAGNTIY
-,TRBJ2-7,TRBV7-2,-,ASSLAPGPEQY
-,TRBJ2-7,TRBV18,-,ASSPVDYEQY
-,TRBJ2-3,TRBV5-6,TRBD1,ASRWRDRGPDTQY
few,TRBJ2-7,TRBV28,TRBD1,ASSFGQGRNEQY
-,TRBJ2-3,TRBV2,-,ASRGGLRTDTQY